The rows below give T cell receptor beta chains drawn from one sample of a study of molecular identifiers for immune sequencing clone quantification. TCRdb ran MiXCR on the PCR reads and lists one entry per CDR3 protein. The repertoire holds 460,000 or so distinct CDR3 sequences, with about a fifth as singletons. The sample consisted of naive CD8+ T cells from blood, with Jurkat cell RNA spiked in. The receptor set was obtained from a human donor in good health. Some libraries in this study had Jurkat cell RNA spiked in. CDR3s include the opening cysteine and the closing phenylalanine or tryptophan. The order of the fields is V gene, J gene, D gene, clone size, CDR3 protein, CDR3 DNA. The D gene is left open where the match is weak. Not all rows give a size; the values are once, few, many and, for expanded clones, a class.

v_call: TRBV5-5; j_call: TRBJ1-4; d_call: .; clone_size: few; cdr3_aa: CASSFGGADNEKLFF; cdr3_nt: TGTGCCAGCAGCTTTGGGGGCGCCGATAATGAAAAACTGTTTTTT
v_call: TRBV20-1; j_call: TRBJ2-7; d_call: .; clone_size: few; cdr3_aa: CSARGWTYEQYF; cdr3_nt: TGCAGTGCTAGAGGGTGGACCTACGAGCAGTACTTC
v_call: TRBV28; j_call: TRBJ2-7; d_call: TRBD1; clone_size: many; cdr3_aa: CASSGDSRAYEQYF; cdr3_nt: TGTGCCAGCAGTGGGGACAGCCGAGCCTACGAGCAGTACTTC
v_call: TRBV30; j_call: TRBJ2-3; d_call: TRBD2; clone_size: .; cdr3_aa: CAWGSGVGTDTQYF; cdr3_nt: TGTGCCTGGGGTAGCGGGGTGGGCACAGATACGCAGTATTTT
v_call: TRBV2; j_call: TRBJ2-7; d_call: .; clone_size: many; cdr3_aa: CASRLGEPYEQYF; cdr3_nt: TGTGCCAGCCGTTTGGGGGAGCCCTACGAGCAGTACTTC
v_call: TRBV7-2; j_call: TRBJ2-3; d_call: TRBD2; clone_size: many; cdr3_aa: CASSLSSGPLAPDTQYF; cdr3_nt: TGTGCCAGCAGCTTATCTAGCGGGCCCCTCGCCCCAGATACGCAGTATTTT
v_call: TRBV7-9; j_call: TRBJ1-2; d_call: TRBD1; clone_size: few; cdr3_aa: CASSYLDRDSYGYTF; cdr3_nt: TGTGCCAGCAGCTACTTGGACAGGGACAGCTATGGCTACACCTTC
v_call: TRBV12-5; j_call: TRBJ2-1; d_call: .; clone_size: many; cdr3_aa: CASGLGPRGQFF; cdr3_nt: TGTGCTAGTGGTTTGGGCCCCCGGGGGCAGTTCTTC
v_call: TRBV24-1; j_call: TRBJ2-5; d_call: .; clone_size: many; cdr3_aa: CATSRGGYETQYF; cdr3_nt: TGTGCCACCAGCAGGGGCGGGTACGAGACCCAGTACTTC
v_call: TRBV19; j_call: TRBJ1-1; d_call: TRBD1; clone_size: few; cdr3_aa: CASSTMITGAGTEAFF; cdr3_nt: TGTGCCAGTAGTACCATGATCACAGGGGCGGGCACTGAAGCTTTCTTT
v_call: TRBV6-5; j_call: TRBJ2-2; d_call: .; clone_size: .; cdr3_aa: CASRLRGGRDTGELFF; cdr3_nt: TGTGCCAGCAGATTAAGGGGGGGCAGAGACACCGGGGAGCTGTTTTTT
v_call: TRBV12-3/TRBV12-4; j_call: TRBJ1-4; d_call: .; clone_size: once; cdr3_aa: CASSLADKLFF; cdr3_nt: TGTGCCAGCAGTTTGGCAGATAAACTGTTTTTT
v_call: TRBV10-3; j_call: TRBJ2-5; d_call: .; clone_size: .; cdr3_aa: CAISGSITSGETQYF; cdr3_nt: TGTGCCATCAGTGGGTCGATCACTTCGGGGGAGACCCAGTACTTC
v_call: TRBV29-1; j_call: TRBJ2-3; d_call: .; clone_size: .; cdr3_aa: CSGSGDKSSTDTQYF; cdr3_nt: TGCAGCGGCTCGGGGGATAAATCTAGCACAGATACGCAGTATTTT
v_call: TRBV29-1; j_call: TRBJ1-2; d_call: .; clone_size: .; cdr3_aa: CSVVPLDYGYTF; cdr3_nt: TGCAGCGTTGTCCCCCTCGACTATGGCTACACCTTC
v_call: TRBV29-1; j_call: TRBJ2-7; d_call: TRBD2; clone_size: .; cdr3_aa: CSVELAGVNYEQYF; cdr3_nt: TGCAGCGTTGAACTAGCGGGAGTTAACTACGAGCAGTACTTC
v_call: TRBV19; j_call: TRBJ2-2; d_call: TRBD1; clone_size: .; cdr3_aa: CASSRDRGITGELFF; cdr3_nt: TGTGCCAGTAGCCGGGACAGGGGAATCACCGGGGAGCTGTTTTTT
v_call: TRBV11-2; j_call: TRBJ1-6; d_call: TRBD1; clone_size: .; cdr3_aa: CASSPGTGAGLSNSPLHF; cdr3_nt: TGTGCCAGCAGCCCCGGGACAGGGGCCGGACTATCGAATTCACCCCTCCACTTT
v_call: TRBV4-3; j_call: TRBJ1-6; d_call: .; clone_size: few; cdr3_aa: CASSRNGNSPLHF; cdr3_nt: TGCGCCAGCAGCCGAAACGGGAATTCACCCCTCCACTTT
v_call: TRBV7-8; j_call: TRBJ2-3; d_call: .; clone_size: many; cdr3_aa: CASSLLGGPSTDTQYF; cdr3_nt: TGTGCCAGCAGCTTACTCGGGGGCCCTAGCACAGATACGCAGTATTTT
v_call: TRBV6-4; j_call: TRBJ1-1; d_call: .; clone_size: few; cdr3_aa: CASRSFRQPNTEAFF; cdr3_nt: TGTGCCAGCAGGAGCTTTAGACAGCCGAACACTGAAGCTTTCTTT
v_call: TRBV5-1; j_call: TRBJ2-3; d_call: .; clone_size: many; cdr3_aa: CASRQEPGNTDTQYF; cdr3_nt: TGCGCCAGCAGGCAGGAACCGGGAAACACAGATACGCAGTATTTT
v_call: TRBV30; j_call: TRBJ2-1; d_call: .; clone_size: .; cdr3_aa: CAWDQDRGFARHEQFF; cdr3_nt: TGTGCCTGGGACCAAGACCGAGGATTTGCCCGCCATGAGCAGTTCTTC
v_call: TRBV29-1; j_call: TRBJ2-2; d_call: .; clone_size: many; cdr3_aa: CSVGTELNTGELFF; cdr3_nt: TGCAGCGTTGGGACAGAATTGAACACCGGGGAGCTGTTTTTT
v_call: TRBV18; j_call: TRBJ2-7; d_call: .; clone_size: many; cdr3_aa: CASSSPGGEPYEQYF; cdr3_nt: TGTGCCAGCTCATCCCCCGGGGGCGAACCCTACGAGCAGTACTTC
v_call: TRBV4-3; j_call: TRBJ2-7; d_call: .; clone_size: many; cdr3_aa: CASSQGWREAEEQYF; cdr3_nt: TGCGCCAGCAGCCAAGGCTGGAGGGAGGCCGAGGAGCAGTACTTC
v_call: TRBV6-6; j_call: TRBJ2-5; d_call: .; clone_size: .; cdr3_aa: CASSEGGGWRTQYF; cdr3_nt: TGTGCCAGCAGCGAGGGGGGGGGCTGGAGGACCCAGTACTTC
v_call: TRBV12-3/TRBV12-4; j_call: TRBJ1-1; d_call: .; clone_size: many; cdr3_aa: CASSLDGLLTEAFF; cdr3_nt: TGTGCCAGCAGTCTCGACGGACTCCTGACTGAAGCTTTCTTT
v_call: TRBV28; j_call: TRBJ2-1; d_call: .; clone_size: few; cdr3_aa: CASSFFRVDEQFF; cdr3_nt: TGTGCCAGCAGTTTTTTTAGAGTTGATGAGCAGTTCTTC
v_call: TRBV25-1; j_call: TRBJ2-6; d_call: TRBD1; clone_size: many; cdr3_aa: CASSEWAGTAYDSGANVLTF; cdr3_nt: TGTGCCAGCAGTGAATGGGCCGGGACAGCGTATGACTCTGGGGCCAACGTCCTGACTTTC
v_call: TRBV6-1; j_call: TRBJ1-5; d_call: .; clone_size: few; cdr3_aa: CASSLTGLYGNQPQHF; cdr3_nt: TGTGCCAGCAGTTTGACAGGTTTGTACGGCAATCAGCCCCAGCATTTT
v_call: TRBV27; j_call: TRBJ1-2; d_call: .; clone_size: .; cdr3_aa: CASSWAASNYGYTF; cdr3_nt: TGTGCCAGCAGTTGGGCAGCATCTAACTATGGCTACACCTTC
v_call: TRBV19; j_call: TRBJ1-3; d_call: .; clone_size: few; cdr3_aa: CASSIPTVGNTIYF; cdr3_nt: TGTGCCAGTAGTATTCCGACGGTTGGAAACACCATATATTTT
v_call: TRBV11-2; j_call: TRBJ2-1; d_call: .; clone_size: .; cdr3_aa: CASSFYRPPGPGRQGGSNEQFF; cdr3_nt: TGTGCCAGCAGCTTCTACCGCCCCCCAGGTCCCGGGCGGCAGGGGGGCTCCAATGAGCAGTTCTTC
v_call: TRBV19; j_call: TRBJ2-7; d_call: .; clone_size: few; cdr3_aa: CATTEGDEQYF; cdr3_nt: TGTGCCACCACAGAAGGGGACGAGCAGTACTTC
v_call: TRBV7-9; j_call: TRBJ1-4; d_call: .; clone_size: many; cdr3_aa: CASSPTTGLGEKLFF; cdr3_nt: TGTGCCAGCAGCCCGACCACAGGGTTGGGCGAAAAACTGTTTTTT
v_call: TRBV12-5; j_call: TRBJ2-3; d_call: TRBD1; clone_size: many; cdr3_aa: CASGLSQGPDTQYF; cdr3_nt: TGTGCTAGTGGTTTGTCACAGGGGCCAGATACGCAGTATTTT
v_call: TRBV4-3; j_call: TRBJ2-5; d_call: .; clone_size: .; cdr3_aa: CASSQDDLGGGLREETQYF; cdr3_nt: TGCGCCAGCAGCCAAGATGATTTGGGGGGCGGTTTGCGGGAGGAGACCCAGTACTTC
v_call: TRBV11-2; j_call: TRBJ2-5; d_call: .; clone_size: many; cdr3_aa: CASKGFGYGPETQYF; cdr3_nt: TGTGCCAGCAAGGGGTTTGGATACGGTCCGGAGACCCAGTACTTC
v_call: TRBV12-3/TRBV12-4; j_call: TRBJ2-1; d_call: .; clone_size: many; cdr3_aa: CASSGGDEPVF; cdr3_nt: TGTGCCAGCAGCGGGGGAGACGAGCCGGTCTTC
v_call: TRBV4-3; j_call: TRBJ2-7; d_call: TRBD2; clone_size: many; cdr3_aa: CASSQDREAAYEQYF; cdr3_nt: TGCGCCAGCAGCCAAGATCGGGAGGCGGCCTACGAGCAGTACTTC
v_call: TRBV4-3; j_call: TRBJ2-7; d_call: .; clone_size: .; cdr3_aa: CASSQGGGGTYEQYF; cdr3_nt: TGCGCCAGCAGCCAAGGTGGCGGCGGGACCTACGAGCAGTACTTC
v_call: TRBV15; j_call: TRBJ2-4; d_call: TRBD1; clone_size: few; cdr3_aa: CATSSSNRGLAKNIQYF; cdr3_nt: TGTGCCACCAGCAGCTCTAACAGGGGGCTCGCCAAAAACATTCAGTACTTC
v_call: TRBV7-9; j_call: TRBJ2-3; d_call: .; clone_size: .; cdr3_aa: CASSSGPATQYF; cdr3_nt: TGTGCCAGCAGCTCGGGACCGGCCACGCAGTATTTT
v_call: TRBV20-1; j_call: TRBJ2-3; d_call: TRBD1; clone_size: many; cdr3_aa: CSASGSGTGAADTQYF; cdr3_nt: TGCAGTGCTAGTGGGTCTGGGACAGGGGCAGCAGATACGCAGTATTTT
v_call: TRBV15; j_call: TRBJ2-7; d_call: TRBD2; clone_size: .; cdr3_aa: CATSRVSSGGLYEQYF; cdr3_nt: TGTGCCACCAGCAGAGTGTCTAGCGGGGGTTTGTACGAGCAGTACTTC
v_call: TRBV3-1; j_call: TRBJ2-3; d_call: TRBD2; clone_size: .; cdr3_aa: CASSQEGLAPDLVRDTQYF; cdr3_nt: TGTGCCAGCAGCCAAGAAGGACTAGCACCCGACCTTGTGCGGGATACGCAGTATTTT
v_call: TRBV13; j_call: TRBJ2-7; d_call: TRBD2; clone_size: many; cdr3_aa: CASSPGGFTEQYF; cdr3_nt: TGTGCCAGCAGCCCGGGGGGGTTCACCGAGCAGTACTTC
v_call: TRBV6-2/TRBV6-3; j_call: TRBJ2-3; d_call: .; clone_size: .; cdr3_aa: CASSYWQGTTDTQYF; cdr3_nt: TGTGCCAGCAGCTACTGGCAGGGGACAACAGATACGCAGTATTTT
v_call: TRBV7-8; j_call: TRBJ2-7; d_call: .; clone_size: .; cdr3_aa: CASSFDFYYEQYF; cdr3_nt: TGTGCCAGCAGCTTTGACTTCTACTACGAGCAGTACTTC